These 27 T cell receptor beta chains share one sample of origin, sequenced in a study of CD8+CD57+ T cells in acquired aplastic anemia. Template material for TCR beta VDJ and CDR3 profiling consisted of genomic DNA. In TCRdb, the reads were re-called with MiXCR into one record per CDR3 protein. This repertoire shows 150,000 to 200,000 distinct CDR3 sequences, 64% found once; its top ten account for 40% to 55%. The specimen sequenced was sorted CD4+, CD8+, or CD8+CD57+ T cells (not recorded which) from PBMCs. All receptors come from a human donor with severe aplastic anemia or a healthy control (not recorded which).

The chain is built from TRBV10-2 and TRBJ1-6; the D gene is possibly TRBD1 (6 bases). This CDR3 spans 16 amino acids. The V and J ends lost 4 bases and 7 bases respectively, with 17 bases between them. Germline-derived CDR1 and CDR2 are WSHSY and SAAADI. The CDR3 is CASSGTYRESNSPLHF. DNA of the CDR3: TGCGCCAGCAGTGGGACCTACAGGGAATCCAATTCACCCCTCCACTTT.

This clonotype was seen at least ten times. The rearrangement joins TRBV3-1 to TRBJ2-6, with D unresolved. Germline CDR1 LGHDT, CDR2 YNNKEL (reference sequence). The V and J ends lost 4 bases and 3 bases respectively, with 7 bases between them. This CDR3 is built from 14 residues. CDR3 in amino acids: CASSPPVGANVLTF. The CDR3, as DNA: TGTGCCAGCAGCCCACCGGTTGGGGCCAACGTCCTGACTTTC.

The CDR3 spells CSVEGGWDYEQYF. CDR3 DNA: TGCAGCGTTGAAGGTGGCTGGGACTACGAGCAGTACTTC. The gene calls are TRBV29-1 and TRBJ2-7, with D hard to call. There are 13 residues in the CDR3. V lost 1 base and J 3 bases, leaving 10 bases between the germline ends. CDR1 and CDR2 from the germline V gene are SQVTM and ANQGSEA.

The chain uses TRBV24-1 and TRBJ2-7; the D is unclear. The CDR3 contains 12 residues. Trimming shortened V by 9 bases and J by 6 bases, and 14 bases separated the two germline ends. Germline loops: CDR1 KGHDR, CDR2 SFDVKD. The CDR3 coding sequence is TGTGCCACCTCACGCGACGGTGGCGAGCAGTACTTC. This codes for CATSRDGGEQYF.

This clonotype was counted a few times. The rearrangement links TRBV5-4 to TRBJ2-5, with D tentatively TRBD2 (7 bases). Between the trimmed V and J ends, which lost 2 bases and 3 bases, there was a span of 17 bases. The CDR3 length is 16 residues. The germline CDR1 and CDR2 sequences are SGHNT and YYREEE (reference sequence). The CDR3 coding sequence is TGTGCCAGCAGCTTAGGGGGGGGCGGGAAGGAAGAGACCCAGTACTTC. Its protein product is CASSLGGGGKEETQYF.

This clonotype occurred many times. The chain joins TRBV12-3 or TRBV12-4 to TRBJ1-4, with D maybe TRBD1 (5 bases). With 6 bases removed from V and 4 bases from J, the gap between germline ends came to 15 bases. The CDR3 consists of 15 residues. CDR3: CASSGGTDYNEKLFF. The CDR3 nucleotides read TGTGCCAGCAGCGGAGGGACCGATTATAATGAAAAACTGTTTTTT.

The chain carries TRBV20-1 and TRBJ1-2, with TRBD1 matching over 8 bases. V was pared by 7 bases and J by 5 bases, with 9 bases of the junction left unmatched. The CDR3 runs to 13 residues. Germline lookup yields CDR1 DFQATT and CDR2 SNEGSKA (reference sequence). The CDR3 region is CSVPGGAGYGYTF. Here the CDR3 DNA reads TGCAGTGTCCCAGGGGGCGCGGGGTATGGCTACACCTTC.

The chain uses TRBV7-8 and TRBJ1-6; 9 nucleotides match TRBD1. Unmatched junction bases numbered 2, after V lost 8 bases and J lost 9 bases. The CDR3 runs to 12 residues. Germline V gene data show CDR1 as SGHVS and CDR2 as FQNEAQ. The CDR3 protein is CASGQGTSPLHF. Written as DNA, the CDR3 is TGTGCCAGCGGACAGGGGACTTCACCCCTCCACTTT.

The chain links TRBV20-1 to TRBJ2-3; no definite D call. Germline V gene lookup returns CDR1 DFQATT and CDR2 SNEGSKA (reference sequence). V was pared by 4 bases and J by 9 bases, with 8 bases between. CDR3 size: 10 residues. In DNA, the CDR3 is TGCAGTGCTAAGGACCCAACGCAGTATTTT. This sequence encodes CSAKDPTQYF.

This chain links TRBV7-9 with TRBJ2-3; 10 bases align to TRBD2. V dropped 1 base and J dropped 3; count of bases not matched to a gene: 4. This CDR3 region has 16 residues. Germline CDR1 is SEHNR and CDR2 is FQNEAQ (reference sequence). The CDR3 DNA is TGTGCCAGCAGCTTAGACACTAGCGGGATAACAGATACGCAGTATTTT. Its translation is CASSLDTSGITDTQYF.

This clonotype came up many times. The genes are TRBV20-1 and TRBJ2-1; D might be TRBD2 (6 bases). CDR1 is DFQATT, CDR2 SNEGSKA, per germline (reference sequence). V was cut by 3 bases and J by 6 bases, with 21 bases left in between. The CDR3 covers 16 residues. The CDR3 reads CSARGGGAGMVNEQFF. The CDR3 bases are TGCAGTGCTAGGGGGGGAGGAGCGGGTATGGTCAATGAGCAGTTCTTC.

Of note for this clonotype: The junction and the germline gene differ at one end; a read error may be behind it. This chain links TRBV25-1 with TRBJ1-2; the match to TRBD1 covers 7 bases. The CDR3 extends over 16 amino acids. CDR1 MGHDK and CDR2 SYGVNS come from the germline V gene. This CDR3 reads CASSTWTGGTNNGYTF. The DNA of the CDR3 is TGTGCCAGCAGTACATGGACAGGAGGAACTAACAATGGCTACACCTTC.

This chain connects TRBV2 to TRBJ1-1, with D possibly matching TRBD1 (5 bases). Germline lookup yields CDR1 SNHLY and CDR2 FYNNEI. Trimming cost V 3 bases and J 7 bases, with 15 bases left between them. The CDR3 extends over 14 amino acids. This CDR3 is CASSDMTLGGEAFF. The CDR3, as DNA: TGTGCCAGCAGTGACATGACACTGGGGGGTGAAGCTTTCTTT.

Regarding this clonotype: The junction shows a germline mismatch at one end, possibly a read error. V is TRBV6-1 and J is TRBJ2-6; 7 bases match TRBD2. CDR1 is MNHNS and CDR2 is SASEGT in the germline V gene. The CDR3 covers 12 residues. The CDR3 DNA reads TGTGCCAGCAGTGGCGGGGGCAACGTCCTGACTTTC. The encoded protein is CASSGGGNVLTF.

This chain uses TRBV29-1 with TRBJ2-7; 11 bases align to TRBD1. V was pared by 3 bases and J by 4 bases, with 8 bases of the junction left unmatched. The germline gives CDR1 SQVTM, CDR2 ANQGSEA. The CDR3 extends over 15 amino acids. The CDR3 nucleotides read TGCAGCGTTGATATCGGGACAGGGGGGTTGTACGAGCAGTACTTC. Its protein is CSVDIGTGGLYEQYF.

V gene TRBV29-1 combines with J gene TRBJ1-1; 9 bases match TRBD1. The V gene's germline CDR1 is SQVTM and CDR2 ANQGSEA. J gave up 4 bases and V 3 bases, and 3 bases lay outside the gene matches. CDR3 length: 13 amino acids. CDR3 sequence reads: CSVEGQGLTEAFF. As DNA, the CDR3 is TGCAGCGTTGAGGGACAGGGTCTCACTGAAGCTTTCTTT.

CDR3 sequence: CASSVGLASNEQFF. CDR3 in DNA: TGTGCCAGCAGCGTGGGACTAGCGAGTAATGAGCAGTTCTTC. The chain has TRBV7-3 and TRBJ2-1; 10 bases are a match to TRBD2. CDR3 length equals 14 residues. CDR1 and CDR2 from the germline V gene are SGHTA and FQGTGA. V was clipped by 5 bases and J by 7 bases; unmatched bases: 5.

This clonotype was picked up many times. The J gene is TRBJ1-4, the V gene TRBV19, with D possibly matching TRBD1 (5 bases). The CDR3 extends over 13 amino acids. Germline CDR1 LNHDA, CDR2 SQIVND (reference sequence). Trimming removed 5 bases at V and 8 bases at J, with 12 bases between. CDR3: CASSLVKGEKLFF. In DNA form, the CDR3 reads TGTGCCAGTAGTTTGGTGAAGGGGGAAAAACTGTTTTTT.

The chain employs TRBV9 and TRBJ2-1, with unresolved D. V lost 3 bases to trimming and J lost 0 bases, with 10 bases between them. Per germline, CDR1 SGDLS and CDR2 YYNGEE. The CDR3 sequence is 15 residues long. CDR3 coding DNA: TGTGCCAGCAGCGGTATGAAGCCCTCCTACAATGAGCAGTTCTTC. As protein: CASSGMKPSYNEQFF.

The chain is built from TRBV12-3 or TRBV12-4 and TRBJ2-5; D is possibly TRBD2 (6 bases). The CDR3 has 13 amino acids. V shed 5 bases and J shed 3 bases, with 10 bases lying between them. The CDR3 here is CASSDGTEETQYF. CDR3 in DNA: TGTGCCAGCAGTGACGGGACTGAAGAGACCCAGTACTTC.

The V call is TRBV20-1, the J call TRBJ2-1, with TRBD2 as a possible D gene (5 bases). The germline V gene has CDR1 DFQATT and CDR2 SNEGSKA (reference sequence). The CDR3 runs 12 residues. Trimming took 3 bases from V and 6 from J, leaving 9 bases between them. The CDR3 DNA reads TGCAGTGCTAGCTTGACTATCAATGAGCAGTTCTTC. It encodes CSASLTINEQFF.

The gene calls are TRBV2 and TRBJ2-7, with TRBD1 as a possible D gene (6 bases). Trimming cost V 7 bases and J 7 bases, with 11 bases left between them. CDR3 length: 11 amino acids. Germline loops: CDR1 SNHLY, CDR2 FYNNEI. The CDR3 nucleotides are TGTGCCAGCAACCAGGGGTGGGAGCAGTACTTC. It specifies CASNQGWEQYF.

The chain links TRBV15 to TRBJ2-2, with a possible D match to TRBD2 (6 bases). Trimming cost V 0 bases and J 0 bases, with 14 bases left between them. The CDR3 loop spans 18 amino acids. The V gene's germline CDR1 is LNHNV and CDR2 YYDKDF (reference sequence). CDR3 amino acids: CATSREDVIAANTGELFF. The CDR3 DNA reads as TGTGCCACCAGCAGAGAAGACGTTATAGCGGCGAACACCGGGGAGCTGTTTTTT.

Regarding this clonotype: A read error is possible here, since a much larger clone lies one base away. The V and J genes are TRBV2 and TRBJ1-6; D is perhaps TRBD1 (5 bases). There are 15 residues in the CDR3. CDR1 SNHLY and CDR2 FYNNEI come from the germline V gene. The CDR3, as DNA: TGTGCCAGCAGTTTTCAGGGCCATAGTAATTCACTCCTCCACTTT. Translating it yields CASSFQGHSNSLLHF.

In regard to this clonotype: An end of the junction differs from the germline gene, which may be a read error. This chain connects TRBV7-2 to TRBJ1-5; D not certain. Per the germline V gene, CDR1 is SGHTA and CDR2 is FQGNSA. The CDR3 spans 15 residues. The CDR3 spells CASSFLGLGEQPQHF. CDR3 nucleotides: TGCGCCAGCAGCTTCCTGGGGTTGGGAGAACAGCCCCAGCATTTT.

The rearrangement uses TRBV10-3 and TRBJ2-2; D unclear. From germline, CDR1 is ENHRY and CDR2 SYGVKD. Trimming cost V 1 base and J 0 bases, with 6 bases left between them. The CDR3 sequence is 15 residues long. The CDR3 region is CAISELGPNTGELFF. The CDR3 coding sequence is TGTGCCATCAGTGAGTTAGGACCGAACACCGGGGAGCTGTTTTTT.

This clonotype was detected once. The V gene is TRBV5-1, the J gene TRBJ2-5; no clear D. CDR3 size: 14 residues. Trimming removed 2 bases at V and 4 bases at J, with 12 bases between. Germline V gene sequence: CDR1 SGHRS, CDR2 YFSETQ. CDR3 residues: CASSLGSPGETQYF. In DNA, the CDR3 is TGCGCCAGCAGCTTAGGCTCCCCCGGAGAGACCCAGTACTTC. Supplemented by reference TRBV5-1 and TRBJ2-5, the full variable domain reads KAGVTQTPRYLIKTRGQQVTLSCSPISGHRSVSWYQQTPGQGLQFLFEYFSETQRNKGNFPGRFSGRQFSNSRSEMNVSTLELGDSALYLCASSLGSPGETQYFGPGTRLLVL.